This T cell receptor beta chain was observed in a study of CD8+CD57+ T cells in acquired aplastic anemia. The TCR beta profiling, which covered VDJ combination and CDR3 sequence, was carried out using genomic DNA as the template. TCRdb used MiXCR to reprocess the reads, holding one entry per CDR3 protein. The sample consists of about 210,000 distinct CDR3 sequences, roughly 57% of them appearing once. This sequence was found in a human donor in good health. Specimen: sorted CD4+, CD8+, or CD8+CD57+ T cells (not recorded which) from PBMCs.

The CDR3 region is CSAPGGPPTF. The DNA of the CDR3 is TGCAGTGCTCCAGGGGGACCGCCGACTTTC. The chain employs TRBV20-1 and TRBJ2-6, with 7 bases aligning to TRBD1. V lost 5 bases to trimming and J lost 18 bases; unmatched junction nucleotides: 7. The CDR3 covers 10 residues. Germline assignment: CDR1 DFQATT and CDR2 SNEGSKA (reference sequence).